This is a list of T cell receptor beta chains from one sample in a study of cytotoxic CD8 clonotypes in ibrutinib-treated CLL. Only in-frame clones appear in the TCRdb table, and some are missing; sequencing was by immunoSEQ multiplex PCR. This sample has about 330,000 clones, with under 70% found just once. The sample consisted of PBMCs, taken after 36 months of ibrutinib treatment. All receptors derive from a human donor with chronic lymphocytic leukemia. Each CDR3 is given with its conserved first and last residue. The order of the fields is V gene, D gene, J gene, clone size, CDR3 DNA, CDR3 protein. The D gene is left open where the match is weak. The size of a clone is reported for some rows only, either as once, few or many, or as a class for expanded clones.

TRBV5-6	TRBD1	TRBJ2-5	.	TGTGCCAGCAGGTCACAGGGGGCGCGAGAGACCCAGTACTTC	CASRSQGARETQYF
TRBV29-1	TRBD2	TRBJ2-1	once	TGCAGCGTTGAAGATCTTATTTTGACTAGCGGGAGGGCCCGTTTCATCTACAATGAGCAGTTCTTC	CSVEDLILTSGRARFIYNEQFF
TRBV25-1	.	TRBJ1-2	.	TGTGCCAGCAGTGAATCCCCTAATTATGGCTACACCTTC	CASSESPNYGYTF
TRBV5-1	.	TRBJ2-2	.	TGCGCCAGCAGCTTGGAGGCTCCAGGGATGAACACCGGGGAGCTGTTTTTT	CASSLEAPGMNTGELFF
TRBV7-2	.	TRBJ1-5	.	TGTGCCAGCAGCTTAGACCCGACGGCAGCCCAGCATTTT	CASSLDPTAAQHF
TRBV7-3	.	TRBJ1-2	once	TGTGCCAGCAGCCCTGGACAGCTTCTGGGCTACACCTTC	CASSPGQLLGYTF
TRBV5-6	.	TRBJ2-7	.	TGTGCCAGCAGCTTCGATAGGGTGCCCGAGCAGTACTTC	CASSFDRVPEQYF
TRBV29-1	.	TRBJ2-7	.	TGCAGCGTTAAAAGCTATTACGAGCAGTACTTC	CSVKSYYEQYF
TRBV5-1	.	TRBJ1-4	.	TGCGCCAGCAGCTTAGTAGGGCCTAATGAAAAACTGTTTTTT	CASSLVGPNEKLFF
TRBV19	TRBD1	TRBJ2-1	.	TGTGCCAGTAGTATAGTGGACAGGGTACCCAATGAGCAGTTCTTC	CASSIVDRVPNEQFF
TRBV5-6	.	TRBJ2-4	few	TGTGCCAGCAGCTTGGACGTAGGAACGGGCTCCATTCAGTACTTC	CASSLDVGTGSIQYF
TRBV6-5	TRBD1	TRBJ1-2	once	TGTGCCAGCAGTTACTCGACAGGGGGAGGATCCGGTGGCTACACCTTC	CASSYSTGGGSGGYTF
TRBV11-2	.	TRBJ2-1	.	TGTGCCAGCAGGGGGGGCCGGGAGCAGTTCTTC	CASRGGREQFF
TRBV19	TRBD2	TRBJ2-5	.	TGTGCCAGTAGTATGGGACTAGCGGGACAGTACTTC	CASSMGLAGQYF
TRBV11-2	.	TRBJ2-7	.	TGTGCCAGCAGCTTAATTTTCCACGAGCAGTACTTC	CASSLIFHEQYF
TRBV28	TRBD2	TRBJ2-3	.	TGTGCCAGCAGTTTAGGGCTAGCGGGATACACAGATACGCAGTATTTT	CASSLGLAGYTDTQYF
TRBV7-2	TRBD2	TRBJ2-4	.	TGTGCCAGCAGCTTAATACTAGCGGGGGGGCCGGCCAAAAACATTCAGTACTTC	CASSLILAGGPAKNIQYF
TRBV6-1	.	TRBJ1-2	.	TGTGCCAGCAGTGAATTTATTCGGCCAGCTTCTAACTATGGCTACACCTTC	CASSEFIRPASNYGYTF
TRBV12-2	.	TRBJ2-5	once	TGTGCAAGTCGCTTACCTCAGGGACTAGCGGGCCAAGAGACCCAGTACTTC	CASRLPQGLAGQETQYF
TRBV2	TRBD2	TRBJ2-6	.	TGTGCCAGCAGTGCCGGACTAGCGGGTTCTGGGGCCAACGTCCTGACTTTC	CASSAGLAGSGANVLTF
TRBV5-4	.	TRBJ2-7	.	TGTGCCAGCAGCGACGAGGGGGGGAGCGACGAGCAGTACTTC	CASSDEGGSDEQYF
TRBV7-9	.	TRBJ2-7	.	TGTGCCCCGATCGCTTCCGGAGGAACCTACGAGCAGTACTTC	CAPIASGGTYEQYF
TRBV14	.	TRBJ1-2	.	TGTGCCAGCAGCCCCCATCGGCAGAACTATGGCTACACCTTC	CASSPHRQNYGYTF
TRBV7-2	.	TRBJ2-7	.	TGTGCCAGCAGCTTAGGGGTGGGTCGATCCTACGAGCAGTACTTC	CASSLGVGRSYEQYF
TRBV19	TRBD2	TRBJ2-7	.	TGTGCCAGTAGTATTTCACTAGCGGATCTTCCCTACGAGCAGTACTTC	CASSISLADLPYEQYF
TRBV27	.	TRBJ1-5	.	TGTGCCAGCAGTTGGATTAGGGATCAGCCCCAGCATTTT	CASSWIRDQPQHF
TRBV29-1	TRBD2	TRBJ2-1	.	TGCAGCGTTGACCTGACTCGACTAGCGGGTTACAATGAGCAGTTCTTC	CSVDLTRLAGYNEQFF
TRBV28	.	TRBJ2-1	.	TGTGCCAGCAGTTTTGGGCTCCGCAATGAGCAGTTCTTC	CASSFGLRNEQFF